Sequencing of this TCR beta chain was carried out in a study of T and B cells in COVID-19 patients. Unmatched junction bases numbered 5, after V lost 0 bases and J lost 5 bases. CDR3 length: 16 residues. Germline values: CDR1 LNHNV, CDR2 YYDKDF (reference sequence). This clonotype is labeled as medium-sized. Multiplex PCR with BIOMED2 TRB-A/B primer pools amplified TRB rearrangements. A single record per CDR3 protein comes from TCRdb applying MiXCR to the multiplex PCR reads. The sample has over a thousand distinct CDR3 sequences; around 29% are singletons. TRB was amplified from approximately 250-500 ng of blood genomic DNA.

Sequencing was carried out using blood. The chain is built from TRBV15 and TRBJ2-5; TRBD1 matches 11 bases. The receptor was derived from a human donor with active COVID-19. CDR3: CATSRDRTGGRETQYF. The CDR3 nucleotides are TGTGCCACCAGCAGAGATAGGACAGGGGGCCGGGAGACCCAGTACTTC.